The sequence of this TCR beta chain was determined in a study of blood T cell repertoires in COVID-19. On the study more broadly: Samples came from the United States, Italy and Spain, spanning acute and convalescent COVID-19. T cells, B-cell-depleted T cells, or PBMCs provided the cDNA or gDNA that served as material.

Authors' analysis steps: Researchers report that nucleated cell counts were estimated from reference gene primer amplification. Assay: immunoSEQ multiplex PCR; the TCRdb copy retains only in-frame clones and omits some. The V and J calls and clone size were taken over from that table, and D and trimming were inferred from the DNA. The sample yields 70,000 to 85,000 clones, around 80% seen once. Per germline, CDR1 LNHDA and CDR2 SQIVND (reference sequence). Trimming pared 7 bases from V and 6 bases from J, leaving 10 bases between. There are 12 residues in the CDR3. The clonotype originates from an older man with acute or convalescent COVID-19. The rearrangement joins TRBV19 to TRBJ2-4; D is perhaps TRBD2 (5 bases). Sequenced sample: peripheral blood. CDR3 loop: CASTAGGNIQYF. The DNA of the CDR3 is TGTGCCAGTACTGCGGGCGGAAACATTCAGTACTTC.